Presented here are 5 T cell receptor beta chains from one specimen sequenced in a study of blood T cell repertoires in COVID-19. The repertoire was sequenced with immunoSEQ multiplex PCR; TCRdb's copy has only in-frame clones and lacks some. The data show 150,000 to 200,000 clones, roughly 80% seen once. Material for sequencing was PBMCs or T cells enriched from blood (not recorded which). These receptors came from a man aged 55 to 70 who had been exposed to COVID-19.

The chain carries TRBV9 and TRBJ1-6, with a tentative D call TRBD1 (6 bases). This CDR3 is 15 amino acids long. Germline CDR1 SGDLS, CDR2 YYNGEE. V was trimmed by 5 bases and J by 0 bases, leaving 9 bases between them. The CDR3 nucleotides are TGTGCCAGCAGTACAGGGAGCTCCTATAATTCACCCCTCCACTTT. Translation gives CASSTGSSYNSPLHF.

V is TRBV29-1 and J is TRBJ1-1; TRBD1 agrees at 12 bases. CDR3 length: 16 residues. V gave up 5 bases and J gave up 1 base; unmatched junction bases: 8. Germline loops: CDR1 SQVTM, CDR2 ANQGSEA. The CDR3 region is CSVIGGQGATNTEAFF. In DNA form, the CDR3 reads TGCAGCGTTATCGGGGGACAGGGGGCAACGAACACTGAAGCTTTCTTT.

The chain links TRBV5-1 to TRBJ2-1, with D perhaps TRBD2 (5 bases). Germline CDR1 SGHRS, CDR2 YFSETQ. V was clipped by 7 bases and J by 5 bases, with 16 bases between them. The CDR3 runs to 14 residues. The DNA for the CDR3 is TGCGCCAGCTGGTCGGGTCTAGCTCACAATGAGCAGTTCTTC. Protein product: CASWSGLAHNEQFF. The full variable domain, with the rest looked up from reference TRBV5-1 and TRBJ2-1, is KAGVTQTPRYLIKTRGQQVTLSCSPISGHRSVSWYQQTPGQGLQFLFEYFSETQRNKGNFPGRFSGRQFSNSRSEMNVSTLELGDSALYLCASWSGLAHNEQFFGPGTRLTVL.

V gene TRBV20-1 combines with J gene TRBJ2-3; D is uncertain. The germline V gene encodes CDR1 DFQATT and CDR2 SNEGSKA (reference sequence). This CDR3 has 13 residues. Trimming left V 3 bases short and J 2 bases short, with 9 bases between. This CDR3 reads CSASLALTDTQYF. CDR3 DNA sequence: TGCAGTGCTAGTCTTGCACTCACAGATACGCAGTATTTT.

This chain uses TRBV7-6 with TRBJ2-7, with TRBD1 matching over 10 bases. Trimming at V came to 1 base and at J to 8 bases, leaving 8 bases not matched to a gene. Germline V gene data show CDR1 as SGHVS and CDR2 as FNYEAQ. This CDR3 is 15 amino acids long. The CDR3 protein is CASSLGPGQGNQQYF. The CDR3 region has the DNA TGTGCCAGCAGCTTAGGACCGGGACAGGGGAATCAGCAGTACTTC.